This T cell receptor (beta chain) was sequenced during a study of T cells in tumors after PD-1 blockade. Study context: Patients received pembrolizumab 200 mg every 3 weeks or cemiplimab 350 mg every 2 weeks.

The J segment lost 0 bases and the V segment lost 7 bases, leaving 9 bases of the junction unmatched. Germline CDR1 is LNHDA and CDR2 is SQIVND (reference sequence). The CDR3 length is 17 residues. Study-wide results and caveats: About 45% of tumor TCR clonotypes were also found in blood.

As for this clone: Its antigen is as yet unknown.

The protocol was immunoSEQ multiplex PCR, while the TCRdb copy is restricted to in-frame clones and leaves out a portion. The sample holds 40,000 to 55,000 clones, 79% seen once. This chain connects TRBV19 to TRBJ2-1, with TRBD2 matching 10 bases. The specimen comprised PBMCs, sampled before anti-PD-1 treatment. The TCR sequence derives from a human donor with basal cell carcinoma. CDR3 residues: CASTDLSGRSSYNEQFF. The DNA of the CDR3 is TGTGCCAGTACCGACCTTAGCGGGAGGAGCTCCTACAATGAGCAGTTCTTC.